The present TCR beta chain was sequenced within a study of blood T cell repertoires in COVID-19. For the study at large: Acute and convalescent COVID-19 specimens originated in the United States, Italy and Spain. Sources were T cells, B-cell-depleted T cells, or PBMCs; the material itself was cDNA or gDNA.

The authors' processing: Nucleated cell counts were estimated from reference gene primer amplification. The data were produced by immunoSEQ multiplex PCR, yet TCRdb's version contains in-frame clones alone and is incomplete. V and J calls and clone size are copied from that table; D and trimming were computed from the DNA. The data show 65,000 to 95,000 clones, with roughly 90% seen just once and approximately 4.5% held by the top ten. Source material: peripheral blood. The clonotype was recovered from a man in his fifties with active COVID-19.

The CDR3 protein is CASSLGERPPYEQYF. As DNA, the CDR3 is TGTGCCAGCAGCTTAGGGGAGCGACCCCCCTACGAGCAGTACTTC. The V and J genes are TRBV13 and TRBJ2-7, with unresolved D. This CDR3 spans 15 amino acids. The V gene lost 0 bases and the J gene lost 2 bases, with 11 bases spanning the gap. Germline V gene lookup returns CDR1 PRHDT and CDR2 FYEKMQ (reference sequence).